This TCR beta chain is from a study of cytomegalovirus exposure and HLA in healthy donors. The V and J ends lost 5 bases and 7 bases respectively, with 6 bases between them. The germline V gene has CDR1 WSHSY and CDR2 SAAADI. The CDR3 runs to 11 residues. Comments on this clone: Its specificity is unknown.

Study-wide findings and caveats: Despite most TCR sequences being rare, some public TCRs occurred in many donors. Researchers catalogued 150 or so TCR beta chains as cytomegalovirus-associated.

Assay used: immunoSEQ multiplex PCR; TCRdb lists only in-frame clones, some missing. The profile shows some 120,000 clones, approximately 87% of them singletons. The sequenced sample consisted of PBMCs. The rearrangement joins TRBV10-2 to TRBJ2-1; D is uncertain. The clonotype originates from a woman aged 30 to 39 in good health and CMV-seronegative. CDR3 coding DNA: TGCGCCAGCAGTCCCAGTAATGAGCAGTTCTTC. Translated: CASSPSNEQFF.